Presented here are 9 T cell receptor beta chains from one specimen sequenced in a study of cytomegalovirus exposure and HLA in healthy donors. The primer mix had 60 Vbeta and 13 Jbeta primers. Profiling relied on immunoSEQ multiplex PCR, and the TCRdb table lists in-frame clones only, not all of them. The sample spans some 72,000 clones; the ten largest clones claim 0.83%. Sequenced sample: PBMCs. The source of these receptors is a boy younger than 18 in good health and CMV-seronegative.

The rearrangement uses TRBV10-2 and TRBJ1-2, with D maybe TRBD1 (6 bases). Trimming took 6 bases from V and 4 from J, leaving 12 bases between them. Germline loops: CDR1 WSHSY, CDR2 SAAADI. The CDR3 runs 13 residues. The CDR3, as DNA: TGCGCCAGCAGCCCGGACAGCCTCTATGGCTACACCTTC. Encoded protein: CASSPDSLYGYTF.

V and J are TRBV6-1 and TRBJ1-2; D is perhaps TRBD1 (5 bases). The CDR3 runs 13 residues. Per the germline V gene, CDR1 is MNHNS and CDR2 is SASEGT. V lost 2 bases and J 4 bases, leaving 8 bases between the germline ends. This CDR3 reads CASSESGPYGYTF. The CDR3 nucleotides read TGTGCCAGCAGTGAATCAGGGCCCTATGGCTACACCTTC.

DNA of the CDR3: TGTGCCAGCAGCTTGGATCCACAGGGGGTTTCCGAGCAGTACTTC. Amino acid sequence: CASSLDPQGVSEQYF. The V gene is TRBV5-6, the J gene TRBJ2-7; 8 nucleotides line up with TRBD1. V trimming: 0 bases; J trimming: 6 bases; junction bases outside the gene matches: 8. The CDR3 has 15 residues. Germline V gene data show CDR1 as SGHDT and CDR2 as YYEEEE.

The V call is TRBV7-2, the J call TRBJ1-3; D gene uncertain. The CDR3 spans 15 residues. Looked up from germline, CDR1 is SGHTA and CDR2 is FQGNSA. The V gene lost 3 bases and the J gene lost 1 base, with 10 bases spanning the gap. CDR3 DNA: TGTGCCAGCAGCTTTTTGTCCGGGTCTGGAAACACCATATATTTT. This sequence encodes CASSFLSGSGNTIYF.

The CDR3 reads CASSKSTGGQNTEAFF. The CDR3 DNA reads TGTGCCAGTAGTAAATCGACAGGGGGACAGAACACTGAAGCTTTCTTT. The rearrangement links TRBV19 to TRBJ1-1; 9 bases align to TRBD1. V lost 4 bases, J lost 1 base, and 7 bases stayed unmatched. Germline CDR1 LNHDA, CDR2 SQIVND (reference sequence). The CDR3 has 16 residues.

The rearrangement links TRBV15 to TRBJ2-6; D uncertain. The CDR3 totals 16 residues. Germline V gene lookup returns CDR1 LNHNV and CDR2 YYDKDF (reference sequence). V dropped 0 bases and J dropped 1 base, with 7 bases sitting between them. In DNA, the CDR3 is TGTGCCACCAGCAGAGATAGGAGTTCTGGGGCCAACGTCCTGACTTTC. It encodes CATSRDRSSGANVLTF.

The chain employs TRBV19 and TRBJ2-5, with 8 nucleotides matching TRBD1. CDR3 length: 14 residues. CDR1 and CDR2 (germline): LNHDA, SQIVND (reference sequence). The V gene end was trimmed by 4 bases and the J gene end by 7 bases; junction bases not matched to a gene: 8. CDR3 region: CASSSDRGSVTQYF. The CDR3 DNA reads as TGTGCCAGTAGTAGCGACAGGGGTTCGGTGACCCAGTACTTC.

This chain joins TRBV6-1 and TRBJ2-3, with D unclear. Germline values: CDR1 MNHNS, CDR2 SASEGT. V was cut by 7 bases and J by 2 bases, with 10 bases left in between. The CDR3 extends over 13 amino acids. CDR3 in amino acids: CASKPSNTDTQYF. In DNA, the CDR3 is TGTGCCAGCAAGCCTTCGAACACAGATACGCAGTATTTT.

The chain is built from TRBV30 and TRBJ2-1; a possible D gene is TRBD2 (5 bases). The CDR3 contains 14 residues. Germline CDR1 and CDR2: GTSNPN and SVGIG (reference sequence). V was trimmed by 3 bases and J by 3 bases, leaving 12 bases between them. As DNA, the CDR3 is TGTGCCTGGAGGGGCGGGCAGCGCTACAATGAGCAGTTCTTC. It translates to CAWRGGQRYNEQFF.